This entry concerns a single T cell receptor beta chain. Its antigen is currently unknown. The data derive from a study of shared clonotypes between healthy human individuals. Across the study: Each donor's CD8 memory used one plate, CD8 naive two, each CD4 subset three. Study-level results: Rarefaction showed that sequencing of sorted subsets was incomplete (despite large depth).

Assay: immunoSEQ multiplex PCR; the TCRdb copy retains only in-frame clones and omits some. The table has about 1 million clones, about 74% seen once. J gave up 1 base and V 6 bases, and 1 base lay outside the gene matches. Germline assignment: CDR1 MNHEY and CDR2 SVGAGI. CDR3 length: 13 amino acids. Partitioning of CD4+ cells yielded a CD45RA+ naive subset and a CD45RA-negative memory subset. This clonotype was sampled from a man in his late teens or twenties in good health. The rearrangement joins TRBV6-5 to TRBJ2-7; 9 bases map to TRBD1. The sequencing input was memory CD4+ T cells sorted from blood. Subset in this sample: CD45RA-negative fraction. CDR3 bases: TGTGCCAGCAGCGGGACAGGGTCCTACGAGCAGTACTTC. It translates to CASSGTGSYEQYF.